This T cell receptor beta chain was documented in a study of T cell responses to AZD1222 COVID-19 vaccine. General study results and limits: In a largely white British group with more females than males, clonal diversity was possibly underestimated. Across spike, vaccine-associated CD4 TCRs were found, dominant at 160-218 and 743-854. The peak T cell response came first, and repertoires were sampled only after it.

The CDR3 has 18 residues. V lost 6 bases, J lost 0 bases, and 21 bases lay in between. Germline V gives CDR1 LNHDA, CDR2 SQIVND (reference sequence). Assay: immunoSEQ multiplex PCR; the TCRdb copy retains only in-frame clones and omits some. This sample has 150,000 to 170,000 clones, with roughly nine tenths found just once. Comments on this clone: Its antigen remains unknown.

The clonotype comes from an adult in good health. The source was peripheral blood, collected on day 0 of AZD1222 vaccination. V usage is TRBV19 and J usage is TRBJ2-1; possibly TRBD1 for D (7 bases). The CDR3 here is CASSGNPQGGSSYNEQFF. The CDR3 coding sequence is TGTGCCAGTAGCGGAAACCCTCAGGGGGGCAGCTCCTACAATGAGCAGTTCTTC.